The clone carrying this T cell receptor beta chain was detected only once. Its specificity is not known. Though probably carrying unrecorded immune exposures, donors were nominally healthy at sampling. The data stem from a study of cytomegalovirus exposure and HLA in healthy donors. The primer mix had 60 Vbeta and 13 Jbeta primers. Profiling relied on immunoSEQ multiplex PCR, and the TCRdb table lists in-frame clones only, not all of them. The sample yields about 150,000 clones, 77% seen once. General study points: With DRB1 most and HLA-C fewest, TCR association rates differed between HLA loci in a later analysis.

CDR1 is ENHRY and CDR2 is SYGVKD in the germline V gene. The length of the CDR3 is 15 residues. The rearrangement uses TRBV10-3 and TRBJ2-5; maybe TRBD1 (6 bases). The DNA end favors TRBJ2-7, so the J call may be wrong. This receptor was obtained from a woman aged 25-40 years in good health and CMV-seropositive. The sample taken for sequencing was PBMCs. The CDR3 DNA is TGTGCCATCAGTGAGTCGGCAGGGGACACCTACGAGCAGTACTTC. Translation gives CAISESAGDTYEQYF.